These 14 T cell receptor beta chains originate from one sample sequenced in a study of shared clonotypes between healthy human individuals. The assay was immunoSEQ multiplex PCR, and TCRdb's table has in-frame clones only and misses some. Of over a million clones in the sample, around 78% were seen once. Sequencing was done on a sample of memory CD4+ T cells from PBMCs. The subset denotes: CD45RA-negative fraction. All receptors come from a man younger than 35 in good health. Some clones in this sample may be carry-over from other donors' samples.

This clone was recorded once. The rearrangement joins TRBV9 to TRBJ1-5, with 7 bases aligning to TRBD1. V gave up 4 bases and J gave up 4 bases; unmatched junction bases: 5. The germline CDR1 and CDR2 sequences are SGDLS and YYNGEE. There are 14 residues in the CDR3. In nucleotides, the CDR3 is TGTGCCAGCAGCCCCACGACAGGGAATCAGCCCCAGCATTTT. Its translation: CASSPTTGNQPQHF. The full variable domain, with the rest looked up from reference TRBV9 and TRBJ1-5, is DSGVTQTPKHLITATGQRVTLRCSPRSGDLSVYWYQQSLDQGLQFLIQYYNGEERAKGNILERFSAQQFPDLHSELNLSSLELGDSALYFCASSPTTGNQPQHFGDGTRLSIL.

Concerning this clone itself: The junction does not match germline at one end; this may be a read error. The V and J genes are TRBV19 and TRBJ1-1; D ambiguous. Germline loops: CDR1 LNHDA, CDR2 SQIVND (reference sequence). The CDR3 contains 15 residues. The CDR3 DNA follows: TGTGCCAGTGGTATAGTGGTGGGTCGGAACACTGAAGCTTTCTTT. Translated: CASGIVVGRNTEAFF.

CDR3 coding DNA: TGTGCCAGCAGCCAAAGGGGACAGGTACTCTCCTACAATGAGCAGTTCTTC. Protein sequence: CASSQRGQVLSYNEQFF. The gene calls are TRBV14 and TRBJ2-1; 8 nucleotides agree with TRBD1. Trimming removed 2 bases from V and 0 bases from J; junction bases left unmatched: 6. Germline V lookup: CDR1 SGHDN, CDR2 FVKESK. This CDR3 contains 17 residues.

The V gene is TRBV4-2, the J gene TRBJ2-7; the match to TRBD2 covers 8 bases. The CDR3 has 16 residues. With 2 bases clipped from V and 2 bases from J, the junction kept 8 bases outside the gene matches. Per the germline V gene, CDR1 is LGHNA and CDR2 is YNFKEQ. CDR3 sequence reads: CASSQFTSGLAYEQYF. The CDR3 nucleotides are TGTGCCAGCAGCCAATTTACTAGCGGTCTCGCCTACGAGCAGTACTTC.

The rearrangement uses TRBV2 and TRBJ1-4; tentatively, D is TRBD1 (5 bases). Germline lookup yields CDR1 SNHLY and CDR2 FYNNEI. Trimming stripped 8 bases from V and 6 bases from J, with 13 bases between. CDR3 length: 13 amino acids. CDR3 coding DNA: TGTGCCAGCCTGCGGCAGGGTCATGAAAAACTGTTTTTT. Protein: CASLRQGHEKLFF. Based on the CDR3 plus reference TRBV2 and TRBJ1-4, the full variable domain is EPEVTQTPSHQVTQMGQEVILRCVPISNHLYFYWYRQILGQKVEFLVSFYNNEISEKSEIFDDQFSVERPDGSNFTLKIRSTKLEDSAMYFCASLRQGHEKLFFGSGTQLSVL.

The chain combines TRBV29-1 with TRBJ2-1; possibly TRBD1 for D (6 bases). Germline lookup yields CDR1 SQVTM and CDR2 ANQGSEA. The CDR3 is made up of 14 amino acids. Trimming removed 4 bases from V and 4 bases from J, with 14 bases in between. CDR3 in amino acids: CSVGWTEIYNEQFF. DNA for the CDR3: TGCAGCGTTGGCTGGACAGAAATTTACAATGAGCAGTTCTTC.

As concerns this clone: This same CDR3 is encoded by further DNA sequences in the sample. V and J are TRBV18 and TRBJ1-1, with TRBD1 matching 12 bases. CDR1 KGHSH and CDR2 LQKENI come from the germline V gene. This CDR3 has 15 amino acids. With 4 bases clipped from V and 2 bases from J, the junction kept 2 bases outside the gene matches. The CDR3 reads CASSLGQGANTEAFF. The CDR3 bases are TGTGCCAGCTCACTGGGACAGGGGGCTAACACTGAAGCTTTCTTT.

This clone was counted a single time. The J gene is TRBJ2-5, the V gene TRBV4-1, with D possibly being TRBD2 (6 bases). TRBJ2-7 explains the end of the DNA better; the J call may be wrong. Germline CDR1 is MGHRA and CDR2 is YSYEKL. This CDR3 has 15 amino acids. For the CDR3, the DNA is TGCGCCAGCAGCCGCGGGACTCTCGCTTCCTACGAGCAGTACTTC. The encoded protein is CASSRGTLASYEQYF.

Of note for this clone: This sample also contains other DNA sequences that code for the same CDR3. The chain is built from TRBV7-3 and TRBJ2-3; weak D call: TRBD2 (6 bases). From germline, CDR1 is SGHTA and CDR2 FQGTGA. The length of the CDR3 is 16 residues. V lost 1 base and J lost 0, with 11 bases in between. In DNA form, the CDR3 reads TGTGCCAGCAGCTTAAGGCCGGCGGGAAGCACAGATACGCAGTATTTT. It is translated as CASSLRPAGSTDTQYF.

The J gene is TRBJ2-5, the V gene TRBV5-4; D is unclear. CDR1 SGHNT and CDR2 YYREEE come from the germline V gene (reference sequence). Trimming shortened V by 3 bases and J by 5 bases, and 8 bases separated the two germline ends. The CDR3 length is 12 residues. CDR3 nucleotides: TGTGCCAGCAGCTCAGACTCGGAGACCCAGTACTTC. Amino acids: CASSSDSETQYF.

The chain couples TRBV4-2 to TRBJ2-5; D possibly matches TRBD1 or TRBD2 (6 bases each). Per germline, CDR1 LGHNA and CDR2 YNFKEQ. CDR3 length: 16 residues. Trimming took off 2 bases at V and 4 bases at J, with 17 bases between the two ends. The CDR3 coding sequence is TGTGCCAGCAGCCAATTACAAGGGGGAGGAGGAGAGACCCAGTACTTC. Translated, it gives CASSQLQGGGGETQYF.

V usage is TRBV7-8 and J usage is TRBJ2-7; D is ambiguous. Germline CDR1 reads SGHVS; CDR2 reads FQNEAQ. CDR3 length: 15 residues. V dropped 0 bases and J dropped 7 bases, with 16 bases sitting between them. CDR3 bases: TGTGCCAGCAGCTTAGCGCAGAACACCCTGGGAGAGCAGTACTTC. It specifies CASSLAQNTLGEQYF.

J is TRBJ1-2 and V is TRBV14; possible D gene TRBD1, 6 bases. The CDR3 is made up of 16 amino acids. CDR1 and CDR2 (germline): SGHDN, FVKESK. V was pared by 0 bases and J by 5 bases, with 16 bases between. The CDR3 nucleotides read TGTGCCAGCAGCCAAGATTTCCCCTTAAGGGGGTATGGCTACACCTTC. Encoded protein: CASSQDFPLRGYGYTF.

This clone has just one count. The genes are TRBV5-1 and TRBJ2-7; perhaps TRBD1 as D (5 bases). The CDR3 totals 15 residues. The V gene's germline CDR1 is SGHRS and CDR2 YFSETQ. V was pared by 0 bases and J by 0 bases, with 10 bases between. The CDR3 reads CASSLAPGPSYEQYF. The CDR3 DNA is TGCGCCAGCAGCTTGGCTCCAGGGCCCTCCTACGAGCAGTACTTC.